These 27 T cell receptor beta chains came from one sample sequenced in a study of blood T cell repertoires in COVID-19. Sequencing used immunoSEQ multiplex PCR; TCRdb keeps in-frame clones, though not all of them. The data hold over 150,000 clones, with roughly 84% observed a single time. The specimen sequenced was peripheral blood. These receptors originate from a woman older than 75 with active or convalescent COVID-19.

This sequence joins TRBV6-5 and TRBJ2-7; the D gene is possibly TRBD1 (6 bases). The length of the CDR3 is 15 residues. CDR1 and CDR2 from the germline V gene are MNHEY and SVGAGI. V lost 6 bases and J lost 6, with 21 bases in between. The CDR3: CASSPRPAGAGEQYF. DNA of the CDR3: TGTGCCAGCAGCCCAAGGCCGGCAGGGGCCGGCGAGCAGTACTTC.

The V call is TRBV5-1, the J call TRBJ1-2; a possible D gene is TRBD1 (5 bases). Trimming shortened V by 4 bases and J by 3 bases, and 19 bases separated the two germline ends. The CDR3 contains 16 residues. The V gene's germline CDR1 is SGHRS and CDR2 YFSETQ. The DNA of the CDR3 is TGCGCCAGCAGCCACGTGACCGGGACTGCGGACTATGGCTACACCTTC. It encodes CASSHVTGTADYGYTF.

The chain links TRBV9 to TRBJ2-1, with D hard to call. Trimming stripped 4 bases from V and 10 bases from J, with 18 bases between. This CDR3 spans 14 amino acids. The germline V gene encodes CDR1 SGDLS and CDR2 YYNGEE. DNA for the CDR3: TGTGCCAGCAGCCCTGATCCAGGCGATAGGGAGCAGTTCTTC. Residues: CASSPDPGDREQFF.

V and J are TRBV9 and TRBJ2-7, with D possibly being TRBD2 (5 bases). Germline-derived CDR1 and CDR2 are SGDLS and YYNGEE. This CDR3 spans 15 amino acids. Trimming stripped 4 bases from V and 0 bases from J, with 14 bases between. DNA of the CDR3: TGTGCCAGCAGCTCCGGAGGAGCCGCCTCCTACGAGCAGTACTTC. Its translation: CASSSGGAASYEQYF.

This clone was seen a single time. The V and J genes are TRBV5-1 and TRBJ2-3; 8 bases match TRBD2. This CDR3 comprises 14 residues. The germline V gene has CDR1 SGHRS and CDR2 YFSETQ. With V trimmed by 6 bases and J by 3 bases, 6 bases remained unmatched. The CDR3 region is CASTPGGGTDTQYF. As DNA, the CDR3 is TGCGCCAGCACCCCCGGGGGGGGGACAGATACGCAGTATTTT.

V gene TRBV4-1 combines with J gene TRBJ2-7; the D gene is possibly TRBD1 (5 bases). The CDR3 is 15 amino acids. The V gene's germline CDR1 is MGHRA and CDR2 YSYEKL. V dropped 1 base and J dropped 5 bases, with 15 bases sitting between them. The CDR3 is CASSQVGRDRHEQYF. Here the CDR3 DNA reads TGCGCCAGCAGCCAAGTCGGCAGGGATAGACACGAGCAGTACTTC.

This CDR3 reads CASSLERVGQPQHF. The CDR3 nucleotides are TGTGCCAGCAGCTTAGAGAGGGTTGGTCAGCCCCAGCATTTT. This chain connects TRBV11-2 to TRBJ1-5; D is unresolved. CDR1 and CDR2 from the germline V gene are SGHAT and FQNNGV. Trimming removed 0 bases from V and 6 bases from J, with 9 bases in between. The CDR3 runs 14 residues.

This sequence joins TRBV9 and TRBJ2-7; 7 positions match TRBD1. In germline, CDR1 is SGDLS, CDR2 YYNGEE. The CDR3 is 14 amino acids. The junction had 6 bases not matched to a gene; V was cut back by 3 bases and J by 3 bases. CDR3 sequence: CASSATGTDYEQYF. CDR3 DNA sequence: TGTGCCAGCAGCGCGACCGGGACAGACTACGAGCAGTACTTC. The variable domain in full, with the rest retrieved from reference TRBV9 and TRBJ2-7, is DSGVTQTPKHLITATGQRVTLRCSPRSGDLSVYWYQQSLDQGLQFLIQYYNGEERAKGNILERFSAQQFPDLHSELNLSSLELGDSALYFCASSATGTDYEQYFGPGTRLTVT.

The chain uses TRBV7-9 and TRBJ2-3, with 12 nucleotides matching TRBD2. This CDR3 contains 16 residues. Trimming took 4 bases from V and 0 from J; bases not matched to a gene: 2. The germline gives CDR1 SEHNR, CDR2 FQNEAQ (reference sequence). CDR3 DNA sequence: TGTGCCAGCAGCTCGGGACTAGCGGGTAGCACAGATACGCAGTATTTT. It translates to CASSSGLAGSTDTQYF.

The V and J genes are TRBV7-3 and TRBJ2-1, with TRBD2 identical over 7 bases. V trimming: 4 bases; J trimming: 9 bases; junction bases outside the gene matches: 18. The germline V gene encodes CDR1 SGHTA and CDR2 FQGTGA. CDR3 length: 17 amino acids. CDR3 sequence: CASSWAPPGLRETEQFF. The CDR3 region has the DNA TGTGCCAGCAGCTGGGCCCCTCCGGGACTACGCGAGACTGAGCAGTTCTTC.

The J gene is TRBJ1-3, the V gene TRBV27; 7 bases line up with TRBD1. This CDR3 contains 16 residues. V gave up 9 bases and J gave up 0 bases; unmatched junction bases: 11. The germline V gene has CDR1 MNHEY and CDR2 SMNVEV (reference sequence). This CDR3 reads CARLPLTGTSGNTIYF. CDR3 DNA: TGTGCCAGGCTCCCATTGACAGGGACCTCTGGAAACACCATATATTTT.

The rearrangement uses TRBV6-5 and TRBJ2-7, with no clear D. Germline assignment: CDR1 MNHEY and CDR2 SVGAGI. V lost 6 bases and J 4 bases, leaving 10 bases between the germline ends. This CDR3 spans 12 amino acids. The CDR3 DNA reads as TGTGCCAGCAGCGTCGTGCGGTACGAGCAGTACTTC. Protein product: CASSVVRYEQYF.

V and J are TRBV5-1 and TRBJ2-1; a possible D gene is TRBD2 (5 bases). Trimming took off 0 bases at V and 10 bases at J, with 14 bases between the two ends. Germline V CDR1 and CDR2: SGHRS, YFSETQ. The CDR3 has 14 amino acids. DNA of the CDR3: TGCGCCAGCAGCTTGGTTATTAGCGCCAGGGAGCAGTTCTTC. Protein product: CASSLVISAREQFF. Variable domain in full (rest from reference TRBV5-1 and TRBJ2-1): KAGVTQTPRYLIKTRGQQVTLSCSPISGHRSVSWYQQTPGQGLQFLFEYFSETQRNKGNFPGRFSGRQFSNSRSEMNVSTLELGDSALYLCASSLVISAREQFFGPGTRLTVL.

This chain links TRBV30 with TRBJ1-6; the D is unclear. The V gene's germline CDR1 is GTSNPN and CDR2 SVGIG (reference sequence). This CDR3 comprises 15 residues. V lost 1 base and J 7 bases, leaving 14 bases between the germline ends. The CDR3 DNA reads TGTGCCTGGAGTGCACGGAGAGGGCGGAATTCACCCCTCCACTTT. Encoded protein: CAWSARRGRNSPLHF.

The genes are TRBV5-1 and TRBJ2-7; TRBD2 matches 13 bases. The CDR3 has 16 amino acids. Losses at the gene ends were 3 bases for V and 3 bases for J; bases not matched to a gene: 6. The germline V gene has CDR1 SGHRS and CDR2 YFSETQ. The CDR3 sequence is CASSSGTSGASYEQYF. In DNA form, the CDR3 reads TGCGCCAGCAGCTCCGGGACTAGCGGGGCTAGCTACGAGCAGTACTTC.

This rearrangement joins TRBV2 to TRBJ2-1; tentative D call: TRBD2 (5 bases). Trimming removed 2 bases at V and 4 bases at J, with 15 bases between. CDR1 and CDR2 (germline): SNHLY, FYNNEI. This CDR3 is 16 amino acids long. Here the CDR3 reads CASSEPAGGLYNEQFF. The CDR3 coding sequence is TGTGCCAGCAGTGAACCGGCAGGAGGACTTTACAATGAGCAGTTCTTC.

The CDR3 is CASSSLGQTNEKLFF. The DNA for the CDR3 is TGTGCCAGCAGCTCTCTGGGACAGACTAATGAAAAACTGTTTTTT. This chain links TRBV6-5 with TRBJ1-4; 7 bases map to TRBD1. Trimming at V came to 6 bases and at J to 2 bases, leaving 6 bases not matched to a gene. The germline gives CDR1 MNHEY, CDR2 SVGAGI. This CDR3 is 15 amino acids long.

The CDR3 DNA is TGTGCCAGCAGCGTAGCTCCAGGGTATGAAAAACTGTTTTTT. As protein: CASSVAPGYEKLFF. This chain links TRBV9 with TRBJ1-4; maybe TRBD1 (5 bases). V lost 0 bases and J 6 bases, leaving 9 bases between the germline ends. The CDR3 is 14 residues long. Germline V gene lookup returns CDR1 SGDLS and CDR2 YYNGEE.

This clone was observed once. The gene calls are TRBV7-3 and TRBJ2-2; 8 bases are shared with TRBD1. J lost 3 bases, V lost 6 bases, and 9 bases had no gene match. The length of the CDR3 is 16 residues. Germline lookup yields CDR1 SGHTA and CDR2 FQGTGA. The DNA of the CDR3 is TGTGCCAGCAGTCCCCAGGGGGCTAGTTACACCGGGGAGCTGTTTTTT. Protein: CASSPQGASYTGELFF.

This clone was seen a single time. V is TRBV6-5 and J is TRBJ1-6; 10 bases map to TRBD1. V was pared by 3 bases and J by 10 bases, with 9 bases of the junction left unmatched. The CDR3 totals 16 residues. From germline, CDR1 is MNHEY and CDR2 SVGAGI. CDR3 amino acids: CASSYPSGTGESPLHF. Here the CDR3 DNA reads TGTGCCAGCAGTTATCCATCCGGGACAGGGGAATCACCCCTCCACTTT.

This chain links TRBV5-1 with TRBJ2-2; D may be TRBD2 (5 bases). The V gene lost 2 bases and the J gene lost 5 bases, with 13 bases spanning the gap. The CDR3 contains 15 residues. In germline, CDR1 is SGHRS, CDR2 YFSETQ. The CDR3 protein is CASSFGGSWTGELFF. CDR3 nucleotides: TGCGCCAGCAGCTTTGGAGGCTCATGGACCGGGGAGCTGTTTTTT. The entire variable domain, with the rest obtained from reference TRBV5-1 and TRBJ2-2, is as follows: KAGVTQTPRYLIKTRGQQVTLSCSPISGHRSVSWYQQTPGQGLQFLFEYFSETQRNKGNFPGRFSGRQFSNSRSEMNVSTLELGDSALYLCASSFGGSWTGELFFGEGSRLTVL.

The chain links TRBV5-1 to TRBJ2-1; 9 positions match TRBD2. CDR1 and CDR2 from the germline V gene are SGHRS and YFSETQ. This CDR3 contains 16 residues. The trim removed 3 bases at V and 0 bases at J, leaving 4 bases unmatched. This CDR3 is CASSYNSGSSYNEQFF. The CDR3 DNA follows: TGCGCCAGCAGCTACAATAGCGGGAGCTCCTACAATGAGCAGTTCTTC.

This clone was seen a handful of times. The CDR3 bases are TGTGCCAGCAGCGTAGGCGGGAGAGAATCGGGTAGGCAGTACTTC. Protein: CASSVGGRESGRQYF. The chain uses TRBV9 and TRBJ2-7; 7 bases match TRBD2. Losses at the gene ends were 0 bases for V and 9 bases for J; bases not matched to a gene: 12. Looked up from germline, CDR1 is SGDLS and CDR2 is YYNGEE. This CDR3 has 15 amino acids.

The J gene is TRBJ1-1, the V gene TRBV5-1; 10 nucleotides match TRBD1. This CDR3 contains 13 residues. From germline, CDR1 is SGHRS and CDR2 YFSETQ. The V and J ends lost 10 bases and 1 base, in that order; junction bases with no gene match: 4. The DNA of the CDR3 is TGCGCCTCCAGGACAGGGGGGAACACTGAAGCTTTCTTT. This encodes CASRTGGNTEAFF.

V gene TRBV5-1 combines with J gene TRBJ2-1; TRBD2 matches at 8 bases. The CDR3 extends over 16 amino acids. The V gene end was trimmed by 3 bases and the J gene end by 9 bases; junction bases not matched to a gene: 14. Germline V gene data show CDR1 as SGHRS and CDR2 as YFSETQ. CDR3 sequence (DNA): TGCGCCAGCAGCTCCCAAGGCGCGGGAGGTTTGGGTGAGCAGTTCTTC. Translated: CASSSQGAGGLGEQFF.

The chain couples TRBV2 to TRBJ2-5, with 9 bases that match TRBD2. The germline V gene has CDR1 SNHLY and CDR2 FYNNEI. CDR3 length: 16 amino acids. Unmatched junction bases numbered 8, after V lost 4 bases and J lost 2 bases. CDR3 in DNA: TGTGCCAGCAGTGGGCCTGCGGCGGGAGGGCAAGAGACCCAGTACTTC. It encodes CASSGPAAGGQETQYF.

The CDR3 here is CASSPPGTGNYGYTF. The CDR3 DNA sequence: TGTGCCAGCTCACCCCCCGGGACAGGCAACTATGGCTACACCTTC. This sequence joins TRBV18 and TRBJ1-2, with 8 positions matching TRBD1. The CDR3 extends over 15 amino acids. The germline V gene has CDR1 KGHSH and CDR2 LQKENI. V was clipped by 3 bases and J by 2 bases; unmatched bases: 5.